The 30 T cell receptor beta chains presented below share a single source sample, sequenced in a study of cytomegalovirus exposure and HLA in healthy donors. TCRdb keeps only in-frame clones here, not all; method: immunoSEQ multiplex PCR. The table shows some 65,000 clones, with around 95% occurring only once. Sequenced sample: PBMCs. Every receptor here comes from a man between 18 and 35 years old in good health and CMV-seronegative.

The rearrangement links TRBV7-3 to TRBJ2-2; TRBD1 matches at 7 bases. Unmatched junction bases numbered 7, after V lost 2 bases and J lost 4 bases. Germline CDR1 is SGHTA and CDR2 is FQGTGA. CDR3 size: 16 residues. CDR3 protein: CASSLLGQPITGELFF. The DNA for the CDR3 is TGTGCCAGCAGCTTACTGGGACAGCCCATCACCGGGGAGCTGTTTTTT. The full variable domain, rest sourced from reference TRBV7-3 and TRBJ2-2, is GAGVSQTPSNKVTEKGKYVELRCDPISGHTALYWYRQSLGQGPEFLIYFQGTGAADDSGLPNDRFFAVRPEGSVSTLKIQRTERGDSAVYLCASSLLGQPITGELFFGEGSRLTVL.

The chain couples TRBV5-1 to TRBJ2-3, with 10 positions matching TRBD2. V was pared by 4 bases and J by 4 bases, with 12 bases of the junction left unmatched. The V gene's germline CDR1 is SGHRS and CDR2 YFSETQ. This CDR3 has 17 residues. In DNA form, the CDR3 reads TGCGCCAGCAGCCTACGGCTAGCGGGAGTTGATGCAGATACGCAGTATTTT. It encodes CASSLRLAGVDADTQYF.

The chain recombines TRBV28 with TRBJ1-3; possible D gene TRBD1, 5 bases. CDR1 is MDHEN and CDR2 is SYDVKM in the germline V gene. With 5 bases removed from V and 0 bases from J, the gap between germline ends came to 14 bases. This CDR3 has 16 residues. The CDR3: CASSPRQIFSGNTIYF. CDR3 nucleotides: TGTGCCAGCAGTCCTCGACAGATATTCTCTGGAAACACCATATATTTT.

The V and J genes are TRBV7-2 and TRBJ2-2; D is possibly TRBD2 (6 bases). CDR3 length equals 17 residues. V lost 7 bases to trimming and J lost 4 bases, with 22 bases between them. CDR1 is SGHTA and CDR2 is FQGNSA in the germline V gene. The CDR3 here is CASISGTSGIFTGELFF. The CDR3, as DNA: TGTGCCAGCATCTCCGGGACTTCGGGAATATTCACCGGGGAGCTGTTTTTT.

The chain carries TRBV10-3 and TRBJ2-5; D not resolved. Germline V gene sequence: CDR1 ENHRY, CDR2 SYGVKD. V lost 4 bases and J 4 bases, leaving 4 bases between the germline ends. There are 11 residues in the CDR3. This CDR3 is CAISAGETQYF. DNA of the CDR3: TGTGCCATCAGTGCAGGAGAGACCCAGTACTTC.

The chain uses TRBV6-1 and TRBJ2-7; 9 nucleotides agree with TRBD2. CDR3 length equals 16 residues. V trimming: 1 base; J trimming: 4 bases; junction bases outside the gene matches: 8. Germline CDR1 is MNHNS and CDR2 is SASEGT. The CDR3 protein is CASSEDPSGVGYEQYF. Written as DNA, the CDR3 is TGTGCCAGCAGTGAAGACCCTAGCGGGGTAGGATACGAGCAGTACTTC.

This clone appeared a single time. DNA of the CDR3: TGCAGCGCCGACAGGGGAGGGTACAATGAGCAGTTCTTC. Translated: CSADRGGYNEQFF. V gene TRBV29-1 combines with J gene TRBJ2-1; TRBD1 might be the D (8 bases). Trimming took off 7 bases at V and 4 bases at J, with 14 bases between the two ends. Germline CDR1 and CDR2: SQVTM and ANQGSEA. This CDR3 region has 13 residues.

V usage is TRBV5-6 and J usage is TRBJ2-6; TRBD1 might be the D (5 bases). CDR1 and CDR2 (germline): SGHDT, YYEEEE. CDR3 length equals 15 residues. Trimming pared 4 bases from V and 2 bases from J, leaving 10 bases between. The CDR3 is CASSLDSTGANVLTF. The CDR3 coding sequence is TGTGCCAGCAGCCTTGACAGTACTGGGGCCAACGTCCTGACTTTC.

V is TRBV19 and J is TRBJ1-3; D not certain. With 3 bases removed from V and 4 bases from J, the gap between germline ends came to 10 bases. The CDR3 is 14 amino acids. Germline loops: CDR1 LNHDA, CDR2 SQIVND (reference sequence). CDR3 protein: CASSIIESGNTIYF. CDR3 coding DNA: TGTGCCAGTAGTATCATCGAGTCCGGAAACACCATATATTTT.

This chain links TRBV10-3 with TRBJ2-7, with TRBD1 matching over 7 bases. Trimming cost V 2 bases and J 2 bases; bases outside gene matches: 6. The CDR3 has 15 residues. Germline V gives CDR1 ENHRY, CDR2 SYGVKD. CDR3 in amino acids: CAISEPGQPTYEQYF. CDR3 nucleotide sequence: TGTGCCATCAGTGAGCCGGGACAGCCCACCTACGAGCAGTACTTC.

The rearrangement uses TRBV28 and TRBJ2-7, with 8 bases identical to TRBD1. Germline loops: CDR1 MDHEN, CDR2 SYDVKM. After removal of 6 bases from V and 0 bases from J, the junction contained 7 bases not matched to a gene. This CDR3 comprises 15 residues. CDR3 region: CASSKMDRDSYEQYF. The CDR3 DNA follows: TGTGCCAGCAGCAAGATGGACAGGGACTCCTACGAGCAGTACTTC. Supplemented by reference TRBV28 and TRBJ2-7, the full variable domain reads DVKVTQSSRYLVKRTGEKVFLECVQDMDHENMFWYRQDPGLGLRLIYFSYDVKMKEKGDIPEGYSVSREKKERFSLILESASTNQTSMYLCASSKMDRDSYEQYFGPGTRLTVT.

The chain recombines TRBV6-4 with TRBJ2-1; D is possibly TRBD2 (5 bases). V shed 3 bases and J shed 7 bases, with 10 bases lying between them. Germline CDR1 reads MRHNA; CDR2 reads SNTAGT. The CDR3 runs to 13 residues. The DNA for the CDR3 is TGTGCCAGCAGTGAGAGGGTATCGAATGAGCAGTTCTTC. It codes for CASSERVSNEQFF.

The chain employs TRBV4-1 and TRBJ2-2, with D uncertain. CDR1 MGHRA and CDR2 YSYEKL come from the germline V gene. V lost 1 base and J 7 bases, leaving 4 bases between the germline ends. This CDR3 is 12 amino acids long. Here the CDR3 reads CASSQVRGELFF. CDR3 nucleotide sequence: TGCGCCAGCAGCCAAGTCCGCGGGGAGCTGTTTTTT.

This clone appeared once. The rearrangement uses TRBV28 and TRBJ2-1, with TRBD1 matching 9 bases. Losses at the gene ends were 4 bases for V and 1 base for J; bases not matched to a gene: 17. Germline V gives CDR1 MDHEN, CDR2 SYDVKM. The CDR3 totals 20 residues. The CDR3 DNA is TGTGCCAGCAGTTCCCCGGGACAGGGACTTTACACAGGATCCTACAATGAGCAGTTCTTC. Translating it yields CASSSPGQGLYTGSYNEQFF. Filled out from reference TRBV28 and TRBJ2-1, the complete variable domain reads DVKVTQSSRYLVKRTGEKVFLECVQDMDHENMFWYRQDPGLGLRLIYFSYDVKMKEKGDIPEGYSVSREKKERFSLILESASTNQTSMYLCASSSPGQGLYTGSYNEQFFGPGTRLTVL.

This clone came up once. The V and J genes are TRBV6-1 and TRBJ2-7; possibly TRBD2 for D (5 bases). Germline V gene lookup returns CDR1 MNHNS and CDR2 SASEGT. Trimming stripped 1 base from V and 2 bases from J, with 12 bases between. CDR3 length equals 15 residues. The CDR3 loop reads CASSEVGLTTYEQYF. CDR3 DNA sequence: TGTGCCAGCAGTGAAGTCGGACTGACTACCTACGAGCAGTACTTC.

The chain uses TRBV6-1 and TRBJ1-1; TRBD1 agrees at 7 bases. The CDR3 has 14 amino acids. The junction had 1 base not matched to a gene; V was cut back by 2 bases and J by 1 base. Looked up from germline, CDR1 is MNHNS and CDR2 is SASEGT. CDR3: CASSEWTGNTEAFF. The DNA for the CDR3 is TGTGCCAGCAGTGAATGGACAGGGAACACTGAAGCTTTCTTT.

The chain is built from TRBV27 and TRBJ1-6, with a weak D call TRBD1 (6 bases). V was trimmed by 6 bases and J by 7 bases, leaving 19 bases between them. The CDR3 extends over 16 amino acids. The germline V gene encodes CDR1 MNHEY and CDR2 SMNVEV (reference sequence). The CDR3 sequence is CASSLIQGTGNSPLHF. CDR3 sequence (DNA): TGTGCCAGCAGCCTAATACAGGGCACGGGGAATTCACCCCTCCACTTT.

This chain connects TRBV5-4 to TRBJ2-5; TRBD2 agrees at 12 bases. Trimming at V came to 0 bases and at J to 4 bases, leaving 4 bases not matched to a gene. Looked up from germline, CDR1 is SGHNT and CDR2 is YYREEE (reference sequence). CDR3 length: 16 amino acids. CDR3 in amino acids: CASSLELAGGRETQYF. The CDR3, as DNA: TGTGCCAGCAGCTTGGAACTAGCGGGAGGACGAGAGACCCAGTACTTC.

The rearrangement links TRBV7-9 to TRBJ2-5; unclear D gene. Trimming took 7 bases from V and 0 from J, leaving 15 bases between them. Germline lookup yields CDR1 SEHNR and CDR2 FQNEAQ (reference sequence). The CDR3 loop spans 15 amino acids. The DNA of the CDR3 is TGTGCCAGCACCTTGACCGCAACTAACCAAGAGACCCAGTACTTC. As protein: CASTLTATNQETQYF.

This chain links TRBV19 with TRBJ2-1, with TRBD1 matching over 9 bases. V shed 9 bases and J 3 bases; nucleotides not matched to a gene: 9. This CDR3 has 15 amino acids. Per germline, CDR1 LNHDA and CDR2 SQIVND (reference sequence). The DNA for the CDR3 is TGTGCCAGCTCCCTCGGACAGGGGAACTACAATGAGCAGTTCTTC. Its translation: CASSLGQGNYNEQFF.

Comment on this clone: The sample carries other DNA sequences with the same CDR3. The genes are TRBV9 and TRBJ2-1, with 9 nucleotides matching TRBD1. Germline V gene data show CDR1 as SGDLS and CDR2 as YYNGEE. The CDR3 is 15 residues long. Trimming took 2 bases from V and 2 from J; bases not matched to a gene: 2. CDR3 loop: CASSVGQGTYNEQFF. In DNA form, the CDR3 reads TGTGCCAGCAGCGTGGGACAGGGAACCTACAATGAGCAGTTCTTC.

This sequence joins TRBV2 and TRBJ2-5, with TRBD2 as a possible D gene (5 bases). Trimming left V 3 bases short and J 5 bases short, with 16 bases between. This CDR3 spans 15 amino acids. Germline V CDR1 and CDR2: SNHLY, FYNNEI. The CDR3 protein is CASSEIGLRGETQYF. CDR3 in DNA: TGTGCCAGCAGTGAGATTGGACTTCGAGGGGAGACCCAGTACTTC.

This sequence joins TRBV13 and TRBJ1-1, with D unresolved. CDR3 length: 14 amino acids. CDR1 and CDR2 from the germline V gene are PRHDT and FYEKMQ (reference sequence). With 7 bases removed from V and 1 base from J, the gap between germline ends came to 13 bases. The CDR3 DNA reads TGTGCCAGCAACCGAAGAGCGGGGAACACTGAAGCTTTCTTT. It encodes CASNRRAGNTEAFF.

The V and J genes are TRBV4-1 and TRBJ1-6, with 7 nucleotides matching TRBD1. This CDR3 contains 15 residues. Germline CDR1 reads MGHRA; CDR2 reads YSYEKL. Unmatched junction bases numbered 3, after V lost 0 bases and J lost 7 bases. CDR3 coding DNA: TGCGCCAGCAGCCAAGAGCCGACAGGGAATTCACCCCTCCACTTT. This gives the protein CASSQEPTGNSPLHF.

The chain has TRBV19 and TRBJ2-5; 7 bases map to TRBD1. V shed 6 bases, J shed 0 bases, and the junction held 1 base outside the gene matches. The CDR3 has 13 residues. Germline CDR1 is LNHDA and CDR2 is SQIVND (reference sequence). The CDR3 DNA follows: TGTGCCAGTAGGGACAGGTACCAAGAGACCCAGTACTTC. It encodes CASRDRYQETQYF. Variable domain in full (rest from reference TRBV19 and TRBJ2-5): DGGITQSPKYLFRKEGQNVTLSCEQNLNHDAMYWYRQDPGQGLRLIYYSQIVNDFQKGDIAEGYSVSREKKESFPLTVTSAQKNPTAFYLCASRDRYQETQYFGPGTRLLVL.

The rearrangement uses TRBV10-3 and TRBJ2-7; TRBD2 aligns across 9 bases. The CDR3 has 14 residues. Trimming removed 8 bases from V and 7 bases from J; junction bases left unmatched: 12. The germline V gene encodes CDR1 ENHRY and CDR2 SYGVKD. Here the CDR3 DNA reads TGTGCCATCTGGGGGGCGGGAGGGCCTGGTGAGCAGTACTTC. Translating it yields CAIWGAGGPGEQYF.

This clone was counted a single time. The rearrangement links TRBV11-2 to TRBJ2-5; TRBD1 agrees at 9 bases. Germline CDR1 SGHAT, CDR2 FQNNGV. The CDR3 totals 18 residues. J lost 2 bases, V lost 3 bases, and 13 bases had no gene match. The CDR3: CASSFFFGGQGQQETQYF. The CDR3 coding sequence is TGTGCCAGCAGCTTCTTCTTTGGGGGACAGGGCCAACAAGAGACCCAGTACTTC. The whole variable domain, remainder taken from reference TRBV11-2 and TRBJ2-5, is EAGVAQSPRYKIIEKRQSVAFWCNPISGHATLYWYQQILGQGPKLLIQFQNNGVVDDSQLPKDRFSAERLKGVDSTLKIQPAKLEDSAVYLCASSFFFGGQGQQETQYFGPGTRLLVL.

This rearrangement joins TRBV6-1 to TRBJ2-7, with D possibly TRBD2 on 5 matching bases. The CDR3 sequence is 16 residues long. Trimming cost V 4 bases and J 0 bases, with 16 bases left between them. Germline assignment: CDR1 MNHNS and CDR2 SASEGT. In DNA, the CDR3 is TGTGCCAGCAGTGCAATATCCCGGGATTTCTCCTACGAGCAGTACTTC. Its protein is CASSAISRDFSYEQYF.

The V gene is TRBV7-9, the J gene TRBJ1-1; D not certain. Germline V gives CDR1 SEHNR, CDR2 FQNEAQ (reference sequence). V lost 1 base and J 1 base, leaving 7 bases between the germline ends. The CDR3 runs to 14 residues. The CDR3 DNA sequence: TGTGCCAGCAGCTTAGGGCAGGCGAACACTGAAGCTTTCTTT. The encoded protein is CASSLGQANTEAFF.

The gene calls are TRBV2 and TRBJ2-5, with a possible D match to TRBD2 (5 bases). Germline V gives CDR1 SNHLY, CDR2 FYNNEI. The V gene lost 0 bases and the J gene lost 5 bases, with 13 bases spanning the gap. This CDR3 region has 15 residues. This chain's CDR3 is CASSEAGWSGETQYF. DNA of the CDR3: TGTGCCAGCAGTGAAGCGGGTTGGAGCGGTGAGACCCAGTACTTC.